Given below is one T cell receptor beta chain in context. This receptor's antigen is unknown. No base-level quality is on record; no much larger clone is a single base apart. The sample comes from a study of cytomegalovirus exposure and HLA in healthy donors (dated 2017 in TCRdb). With regard to the full study: According to an earlier analysis of 550 to 700 of the donors, about 179 million T cells yielded 90 million to 140 million unique TCR beta sequences and around 280 Gb of sequence data. Donor age, sex, ethnicity and CMV serostatus were collected together with the repertoire data. An early release covering some 640 HLA-typed donors comprised 300 to 350 gigabases of sequencing data and around 85 million unique TCR sequences. Of the roughly 400 genotyped donors, over 80% were placed in the genetic ancestry cluster associated with self-reported Caucasian donors. To predict cytomegalovirus infection status, the study brought together high-throughput TCR immunosequencing, statistical association of individual TCRs with disease status, and machine learning. The aim of the study was to test whether cataloging public T cell receptors could identify signatures of past pathogen exposure. Both class I and class II loci were covered by HLA typing, at four-digit resolution. Typing coverage varied by locus: about 620-640 donors for A, B, C, DRB1 and DQB1; roughly 520 for DQA1; 606 for DPA1; roughly 470 for DPB1. The T cell repertoires of 670 or so subjects were profiled by immunosequencing and related to cytomegalovirus serostatus. An earlier analysis of around 540 of the donors applied high-throughput TCR beta sequencing to assess whether each TCR beta V gene segment acted as functional or pseudogenic. A later genetic analysis took genome-wide SNP genotypes for about 65% of the 666 donors and used that subset as a discovery cohort. To study patterns of TCR occurrence, a later analysis re-analyzed previously published TCR beta repertoires from several hundred donors and added high-resolution HLA genotyping. Every repertoire in the discovery cohort had been generated on one and the same sequencing platform. In addition to the first cohort of around 670 subjects, a separate validation cohort of under 150 different subjects was used. Among roughly 400 genotyped donors of the cohort, an average of approximately 220,000 unique TCR beta nucleotide sequences was sequenced per donor, of which about 18% were non-productive. Roughly 5 DR-DQ haplotypes were handled as single units for association and clustering because linkage in the cohort was strong. In the later analysis, no new phenotypic data were used to find candidate immune exposures; instead, reliance was placed on TCR beta sequences and their occurrence across donors.

On the study overall, not on this receptor specifically: Broadly in line with IMGT annotations, most TCR beta V segments showed up in productive rearrangements about 87% or about 30% of the time in an earlier analysis of around 600 of the donors. Some IMGT-functional V segments, including TRBV6-2 and TRBV6-3, could not be told apart with the 87-base-pair reads, so those segments were excluded. Compared with equally common non-associated chains, HLA-associated TCR beta chains in a later analysis were more clonally expanded and had lower generation probabilities. According to a later analysis, most CMV-associated TCR beta chains appeared to be HLA-restricted, and the HLA associations seemed to be driven largely by CMV exposure. A total of 164 TCR beta chains were listed by the study as associated with cytomegalovirus. A later genetic analysis associated a missense DCLRE1C variant with V-gene and J-gene trimming of TCR beta chains, and an independent cohort replicated the association. The only immune exposure information available for the cohort was CMV serostatus. A later genetic analysis reported fewer N-insertions in productive TCRs among donors in an Asian-associated ancestry cluster than the roughly 640-donor mean. Assigning TCR associations to individual alleles was difficult when HLA alleles, especially DR and DQ, strongly co-occurred. Correlated functional status among segregating V segments might reflect linkage disequilibrium, but an unknown experimental factor could not be ruled out. Across donors, most TCR sequences were observed very rarely, whereas some public TCRs were present in many individuals. The sequencing pipeline was judged likely to have produced a cluster of highly shared sequence variants as a technical artifact. Because HLA typing was missing for some donors at each locus, association tests included only the typed subset. The classifier was reported to diagnose cytomegalovirus status with high specificity and sensitivity in both the original and validation cohorts. In vitro tests confirmed that a few of the cytomegalovirus-associated TCR beta chains recognize cytomegalovirus antigens. A further reported finding was that TCR beta sequences accurately predicted the HLA-A and HLA-B alleles for most subjects in the first cohort. Because counts were too low, about 18 rarely observed V segments, including chromosome 9 orphons, were excluded from the earlier analysis of 587 of the donors. A later analysis associated approximately 17,000 TCR beta sequences with specific HLA alleles at a false discovery rate of 0.05. It was suggested by the authors that the approach could potentially be generalized to other disease states and immunological phenotypes. In this cohort, only TCR beta chains were sequenced, and detectable features were limited by the absence of alpha or paired-chain data. Presence/absence analyses assumed roughly uniform sequencing depth across donors, an assumption that may not hold. Several of the top co-occurrence clusters appeared to be linked to parvovirus B19, influenza, CMV and Epstein-Barr virus, according to a later analysis. In a later analysis, TCR association rates were found to vary across HLA loci, with the most associated TCRs seen for DRB1 alleles and the fewest for HLA-C alleles.

The receptor library was made with the immunoSEQ multiplex PCR assay. A mixture of 60 forward primers for TCR Vbeta segments and 13 reverse primers for TCR Jbeta segments was used in the multiplex PCR. The CDR3 region of rearranged TCR beta genes was amplified from genomic DNA with a multiplex PCR assay. On the Illumina HiSeq System, the amplified TCR beta libraries were sequenced as 87-base-pair reads. The authors' pipeline ran thus. A later analysis counted 75 million to 100 million unique TCR beta chains across the 500 to 850 repertoires, and roughly 10 million of these chains were shared by at least two donors. To remove PCR and sequencing errors, raw reads were error-corrected and collapsed into unique sequences using a nearest-neighbor algorithm that merged closely related sequences. Alignment of CDR3 sequences to IMGT reference sequences was used to assign V, D and J gene segments. For a sequence to be retained, at least a six-nucleotide match to both a V gene segment and a J gene segment was required. Rearrangements were called productive when the CDR3 lacked stop codons and stayed in frame with V and J; all others were non-productive. CDR3 was defined according to IMGT convention as the region running from the second conserved V-encoded cysteine to the conserved J-encoded phenylalanine. Sequences without an unambiguous match to a single V gene segment were excluded from the earlier analysis of almost 600 of the donors. In an earlier analysis of a few hundred of the donors, V segments were called functional above 56.7% productive rearrangements and were called segregating when the between-donor standard deviation exceeded 5%. A statistical classification framework was developed to diagnose cytomegalovirus status using the catalog of TCR beta chain sequences. In a later analysis, V and J genes were assigned by comparing TCR nucleotide sequences against IMGT/GENE-DB human TR gene sequences. A later analysis assigned CDR3 sequences and most-parsimonious VDJ recombination scenarios with the TCRdist pipeline. In a later analysis, each TCR beta chain was defined by its CDR3 amino acid sequence together with its V-gene family, and reads lacking a unique V-gene family were excluded. To address suspected cross-contamination and a sequencing artifact, a later analysis removed a few hundred highly shared, low-generation-probability nucleotide sequences. In a later analysis, a clonal expansion index for each public chain was calculated from normalized within-repertoire ranks of inferred template counts. In a later analysis, generation probabilities were computed using a VDJ recombination model fitted to out-of-frame rearrangements, and the results were checked against IGoR. A later analysis scored TCR-TCR, TCR-HLA and TCR-CMV co-occurrence with hypergeometric tests, applying a repertoire-size bias correction to TCR pairs. A later analysis estimated false discovery rates by permuting HLA or CMV assignments 20 times. In a later analysis, co-occurring TCRs were grouped with DBSCAN, and TCRdist sequence similarity was added when clustering was performed within HLA-allele-positive subsets. Repertoires with fewer than 30,000 or more than 120,000 public chains, plus five repertoires with anomalous nucleotide sharing, were excluded from co-occurrence clustering. TCRdb retrieved this table from immuneACCESS and kept in-frame rearrangements only. Not all clones are present; in checked studies, unresolved V genes account for under half, and no reason is known for the remainder. The D gene and trimming were derived from the DNA, and the V and J assignments and clone size from that table. For this sample the table gives about 100,000 clones, of which 55% to 85% were detected only once. The ten largest clones take up around 16% of the sample.

CDR1 SGHRS and CDR2 YFSETQ are derived from the germline V gene. Reading from cysteine to phenylalanine, the CDR3 counts 16 amino acids. CDR3 DNA is the only sequence kept; it has 48 bases, read in frame from the first base. V sheds 0 bases and J sheds 0 bases, leaving 10 bases between their ends. The cohort consisted of fewer than 700 healthy bone marrow donors. At the time of sampling, all cohort members were nominally healthy, though unrecorded immune exposures were likely present. The donor tested CMV seropositive, placing the donor among the 289 seropositive members of the cohort. Every donor gave a peripheral blood sample, and the peripheral blood mononuclear cells from that sample were used for TCR beta sequencing. The Qiagen DNeasy Blood Extraction Kit was used to extract genomic DNA from the blood cell samples.

Here the chain combines TRBV5-1 and TRBJ2-1, with TRBD1 tentatively as D gene (6 bases match). Sequencing used PBMCs. The TCR originated in a woman aged 18-29 years in good health and CMV-seropositive. The DNA reads TGCGCCAGCAGCTTGGGACAGGTTAGCTCCTACAATGAGCAGTTCTTC. Translation gives CASSLGQVSSYNEQFF.